Presented here are 12 T cell receptor beta chains from one specimen sequenced in a study of blood T cell repertoires in COVID-19. Repertoires were generated with immunoSEQ multiplex PCR, while TCRdb's copy carries only in-frame clones and drops some. This sample yields about 210,000 clones, of which 84% are seen a single time; approximately 8% belongs to the top ten. The sequenced sample was peripheral blood. These receptors were taken from a woman aged 45 to 65 with active or convalescent COVID-19.

The chain joins TRBV5-1 to TRBJ1-1; TRBD1 aligns across 12 bases. This CDR3 comprises 19 residues. Germline loops: CDR1 SGHRS, CDR2 YFSETQ. The V and J ends lost 0 bases and 1 base, in that order; junction bases with no gene match: 10. CDR3 in DNA: TGCGCCAGCAGCTTGGGGGACAGGGGGCGCGTCCTCCCGAACACTGAAGCTTTCTTT. Its translation is CASSLGDRGRVLPNTEAFF.

The CDR3, as DNA: TGTGCCAGCAGCCTAATCGCACGGGTGAACACTGAAGCTTTCTTT. This encodes CASSLIARVNTEAFF. The chain is built from TRBV7-2 and TRBJ1-1; no clear D gene. The CDR3 runs to 15 residues. Germline CDR1 SGHTA, CDR2 FQGNSA. Between the trimmed V and J ends, which lost 5 bases and 0 bases, there was a span of 13 bases.

DNA for the CDR3: TGTGCCAGCAGCCAGAAGCAGGGGTGGTACACTGAAGCTTTCTTT. This gives the protein CASSQKQGWYTEAFF. The genes are TRBV5-4 and TRBJ1-1; tentatively, D is TRBD1 (6 bases). Germline V gene sequence: CDR1 SGHNT, CDR2 YYREEE (reference sequence). The V and J ends lost 4 bases and 3 bases respectively, with 16 bases between them. The CDR3 spans 15 residues.

The V gene is TRBV5-4, the J gene TRBJ2-3; 10 positions agree with TRBD2. Germline V lookup: CDR1 SGHNT, CDR2 YYREEE (reference sequence). The V segment lost 3 bases and the J segment 1 base; nucleotides outside the gene matches: 5. The CDR3 totals 16 residues. The CDR3 DNA reads TGTGCCAGCAGCTGGAAGCTAGCGGGGGGCACAGATACGCAGTATTTT. Residues: CASSWKLAGGTDTQYF.

The table lists this clone with a count of one. The rearrangement joins TRBV5-4 to TRBJ2-3; 11 bases fit TRBD1. CDR3 size: 14 residues. The V gene end was trimmed by 3 bases and the J gene end by 5 bases; junction bases not matched to a gene: 2. Germline V gene data show CDR1 as SGHNT and CDR2 as YYREEE (reference sequence). The CDR3 here is CASSSGQGVDTQYF. The CDR3 nucleotides read TGTGCCAGCAGCTCGGGACAGGGGGTAGATACGCAGTATTTT.

This clone turned up a few times. The chain couples TRBV5-5 to TRBJ1-5; D call uncertain. The ends were cut back, 2 bases at V and 5 bases at J, with 8 bases in the middle. Germline V gene data show CDR1 as SGHKS and CDR2 as YYEKEE (reference sequence). The CDR3 has 13 residues. CDR3 in amino acids: CASSFDTYQPQHF. The DNA for the CDR3 is TGTGCCAGCAGCTTTGACACGTATCAGCCCCAGCATTTT. Looking up the rest from reference TRBV5-5 and TRBJ1-5 gives the full variable domain: DAGVTQSPTHLIKTRGQQVTLRCSPISGHKSVSWYQQVLGQGPQFIFQYYEKEERGRGNFPDRFSARQFPNYSSELNVNALLLGDSALYLCASSFDTYQPQHFGDGTRLSIL.

The rearrangement links TRBV6-5 to TRBJ1-3; D uncertain. Looked up from germline, CDR1 is MNHEY and CDR2 is SVGAGI. This CDR3 has 12 amino acids. Trimming cost V 5 bases and J 6 bases, with 8 bases left between them. The CDR3 spells CASSPGANTIYF. In nucleotides, the CDR3 is TGTGCCAGCAGTCCGGGAGCAAACACCATATATTTT.

This chain joins TRBV12-3 or TRBV12-4 and TRBJ1-6; weak D call: TRBD1 (5 bases). The CDR3 length is 13 residues. Between the trimmed V and J ends, which lost 4 bases and 8 bases, there was a span of 9 bases. CDR3 bases: TGTGCCAGCAGTTGGCAGGGTTATTCACCCCTCCACTTT. Translated: CASSWQGYSPLHF.

In this sample, this clone turned up a few times. The chain carries TRBV5-4 and TRBJ1-1, with D perhaps matching TRBD1 (6 bases). The CDR3 sequence is 17 residues long. V dropped 4 bases and J dropped 5 bases, with 24 bases sitting between them. The germline gives CDR1 SGHNT, CDR2 YYREEE (reference sequence). CDR3 residues: CASSPPRSQGTRTEAFF. As DNA, the CDR3 is TGTGCCAGCAGCCCTCCCAGGTCGCAGGGGACAAGGACTGAAGCTTTCTTT. The full variable domain, its missing parts supplied by reference TRBV5-4 and TRBJ1-1, is ETGVTQSPTHLIKTRGQQVTLRCSSQSGHNTVSWYQQALGQGPQFIFQYYREEENGRGNFPPRFSGLQFPNYSSELNVNALELDDSALYLCASSPPRSQGTRTEAFFGQGTRLTVV.

The CDR3 coding sequence is TGTGCCAGCAGCCAGGGGACAGGGAACTACAATGAGCAGTTCTTC. Encoded protein: CASSQGTGNYNEQFF. The chain links TRBV3-1 (or the pseudogene TRBV3-2) to TRBJ2-1; 9 positions match TRBD1. The CDR3 consists of 15 residues. Germline trimming cut 3 bases from V and 3 bases from J; bases unmatched to any gene: 3. The germline CDR1 and CDR2 sequences are LGHDT and YNNKEL (reference sequence).

This clone has just a few counts. This chain links TRBV7-9 with TRBJ2-4; D perhaps matches TRBD2 (6 bases). Trimming removed 1 base from V and 2 bases from J, with 15 bases in between. CDR1 and CDR2 from the germline V gene are SEHNR and FQNEAQ (reference sequence). This CDR3 has 17 residues. The CDR3 sequence is CASSLVAEGTTKNIQYF. In DNA form, the CDR3 reads TGTGCCAGCAGCTTAGTAGCGGAGGGAACGACCAAAAACATTCAGTACTTC.

The rearrangement links TRBV29-1 to TRBJ1-5; 8 bases fit TRBD1. Germline V gene data show CDR1 as SQVTM and CDR2 as ANQGSEA. This CDR3 spans 13 amino acids. The trim removed 6 bases at V and 5 bases at J, leaving 6 bases unmatched. CDR3 protein: CSVKTGVDQPQHF. The CDR3 DNA reads as TGCAGCGTGAAGACAGGGGTGGATCAGCCCCAGCATTTT.